What follows are 20 T cell receptor beta chains derived from one specimen sequenced in a study of vaccination and CD4 T cells after COVID-19. Sequencing of DNA taken from cultured CD4+ T cells relied on the Oncomine TCR Beta short-read assay. Via MiXCR, TCRdb re-called the PCR reads, giving one row per CDR3 protein. The sample holds about 18,000 distinct CDR3 sequences; 43% are singletons and the top ten take 7.2%. This sample's treatment: approximately nine-day PBMC culture with coronavirus spike peptide pools or control peptides (ViraFEST assay). No antigen has been assigned to these receptors. Sequencing used CD4+ T cells from blood, cultured in vitro, obtained after SARS-CoV-2 vaccination. Receptors originate from a human donor who had recovered from COVID-19.

The rearrangement links TRBV28 to TRBJ1-1, with D unresolved. The CDR3 loop spans 11 amino acids. Germline V gene data show CDR1 as MDHEN and CDR2 as SYDVKM. V lost 1 base and J 5 bases, leaving 2 bases between the germline ends. In nucleotides, the CDR3 is TGTGCCAGCAGTTTATTAACTGAAGCTTTCTTT. Amino acids: CASSLLTEAFF.

V gene TRBV30 combines with J gene TRBJ1-2; 7 bases align to TRBD1. The CDR3 consists of 12 residues. The germline CDR1 and CDR2 sequences are GTSNPN and SVGIG (reference sequence). Trimming cost V 2 bases and J 8 bases; bases outside gene matches: 5. The CDR3 sequence is CAWSTGVRGYTF. Here the CDR3 DNA reads TGTGCCTGGAGTACAGGGGTGAGGGGCTACACCTTC.

The chain employs TRBV7-9 and TRBJ2-5; D is possibly TRBD2 (5 bases). Trimming cost V 10 bases and J 5 bases, with 14 bases left between them. The CDR3 length is 12 residues. Germline CDR1 SEHNR, CDR2 FQNEAQ (reference sequence). This chain's CDR3 is CATRRSDETQYF. The CDR3 bases are TGTGCCACCAGGAGGTCGGACGAGACCCAGTACTTC.

The V and J genes are TRBV5-4 and TRBJ2-5, with 10 bases aligning to TRBD2. From germline, CDR1 is SGHNT and CDR2 YYREEE (reference sequence). The CDR3 runs to 12 residues. Unmatched junction bases numbered 2, after V lost 7 bases and J lost 5 bases. Here the CDR3 DNA reads TGTGCCAGCCAGACTAGCGGGGAGACCCAGTACTTC. Protein: CASQTSGETQYF.

V and J are TRBV6-4 and TRBJ2-2; D is possibly TRBD1 (5 bases). Trimming took 4 bases from V and 1 from J, leaving 7 bases between them. Looked up from germline, CDR1 is MRHNA and CDR2 is SNTAGT. This CDR3 spans 14 amino acids. The CDR3 DNA is TGTGCCAGCAGTGTGACAGAGAACACCGGGGAGCTGTTTTTT. This sequence encodes CASSVTENTGELFF.

The chain links TRBV7-9 to TRBJ1-2, with a weak D call TRBD1 (6 bases). The V gene's germline CDR1 is SEHNR and CDR2 FQNEAQ (reference sequence). Trimming stripped 3 bases from V and 5 bases from J, with 10 bases between. The CDR3 has 13 residues. The CDR3 region is CASSFDRTYGYTF. CDR3 DNA sequence: TGTGCCAGCAGCTTCGACAGGACGTATGGCTACACCTTC. Full variable domain (missing parts from reference TRBV7-9 and TRBJ1-2): DTGVSQNPRHKITKRGQNVTFRCDPISEHNRLYWYRQTLGQGPEFLTYFQNEAQLEKSRLLSDRFSAERPKGSFSTLEIQRTEQGDSAMYLCASSFDRTYGYTFGSGTRLTVV.

There are a few counts of this clonotype. The rearrangement uses TRBV6-1 and TRBJ1-2; no definite D call. Germline V gene lookup returns CDR1 MNHNS and CDR2 SASEGT. This CDR3 has 10 amino acids. With 10 bases removed from V and 4 bases from J, the gap between germline ends came to 7 bases. CDR3 coding DNA: TGTGCCACCGGCCGCTATGGCTACACCTTC. Its protein is CATGRYGYTF.

The chain couples TRBV2 to TRBJ1-5; D is perhaps TRBD1 (5 bases). The CDR3 has 13 residues. V lost 4 bases to trimming and J lost 9 bases, with 13 bases between them. The germline CDR1 and CDR2 sequences are SNHLY and FYNNEI. CDR3 loop: CASSGQGAGPQHF. The CDR3 coding sequence is TGTGCCAGCAGTGGCCAGGGCGCCGGGCCCCAGCATTTT. Combining the CDR3 with reference TRBV2 and TRBJ1-5 gives the whole variable domain EPEVTQTPSHQVTQMGQEVILRCVPISNHLYFYWYRQILGQKVEFLVSFYNNEISEKSEIFDDQFSVERPDGSNFTLKIRSTKLEDSAMYFCASSGQGAGPQHFGDGTRLSIL.

The chain combines TRBV9 with TRBJ1-6; a weak D match, TRBD1 (6 bases). There are 15 residues in the CDR3. The germline V and J ends were trimmed by 0 bases and 7 bases, with 11 bases remaining between them. The germline gives CDR1 SGDLS, CDR2 YYNGEE. CDR3 DNA: TGTGCCAGCAGCGTAGACTCAGGGGTCAATTCACCCCTCCACTTT. Amino acid sequence: CASSVDSGVNSPLHF.

The chain joins TRBV12-3 or TRBV12-4 to TRBJ2-1, with a weak D call TRBD1 (6 bases). The CDR3 contains 15 residues. V was trimmed by 5 bases and J by 2 bases, leaving 13 bases between them. The CDR3 DNA reads as TGTGCCAGCAGTCCCCTGCAGGGGCCCTACAATGAGCAGTTCTTC. Translated: CASSPLQGPYNEQFF.

The chain joins TRBV19 to TRBJ1-2; D remains ambiguous. V lost 0 bases to trimming and J lost 2 bases, with 10 bases between them. Looked up from germline, CDR1 is LNHDA and CDR2 is SQIVND (reference sequence). The CDR3 consists of 15 residues. In DNA, the CDR3 is TGTGCCAGTAGTATAGATCCGCGCCCCAACTATGGCTACACCTTC. It encodes CASSIDPRPNYGYTF.

The V gene is TRBV28, the J gene TRBJ1-5, with no clear D. This CDR3 contains 14 residues. V was pared by 6 bases and J by 6 bases, with 15 bases between. Germline lookup yields CDR1 MDHEN and CDR2 SYDVKM. For the CDR3, the DNA is TGTGCCAGCAGAACCCCGGGAGGCATTCAGCCCCAGCATTTT. As protein: CASRTPGGIQPQHF.

This chain joins TRBV20-1 and TRBJ1-1; D not certain. The CDR3 contains 11 residues. Per germline, CDR1 DFQATT and CDR2 SNEGSKA (reference sequence). Trimming removed 6 bases at V and 5 bases at J, with 10 bases between. In nucleotides, the CDR3 is TGCAGTGCCCGGAAGGTAACTGAAGCTTTCTTT. Protein product: CSARKVTEAFF.

This clonotype was seen a handful of times. The gene calls are TRBV6-2 or TRBV6-3 and TRBJ2-5; 7 bases are a match to TRBD1. J was trimmed by 5 bases and V by 6 bases; bases with no gene match: 9. The CDR3 loop spans 14 amino acids. The germline gives CDR1 MNHEY, CDR2 SVGEGT. CDR3 region: CASRQGWVDETQYF. The CDR3 nucleotides read TGTGCCAGCAGACAGGGGTGGGTGGACGAGACCCAGTACTTC.

This clonotype showed up just a few times. The V gene is TRBV6-1, the J gene TRBJ1-1, with D uncertain. The CDR3 runs 15 residues. Trimming cost V 0 bases and J 0 bases, with 8 bases left between them. CDR1 is MNHNS, CDR2 SASEGT, per germline. CDR3 in amino acids: CASSEAGSVNTEAFF. CDR3 nucleotide sequence: TGTGCCAGCAGTGAAGCGGGTTCGGTGAACACTGAAGCTTTCTTT.

V usage is TRBV20-1 and J usage is TRBJ2-7, with a possible D match to TRBD2 (7 bases). Germline V gene lookup returns CDR1 DFQATT and CDR2 SNEGSKA (reference sequence). This CDR3 spans 12 amino acids. Between the trimmed V and J ends, which lost 5 bases and 2 bases, there was a span of 10 bases. The CDR3 bases are TGCAGTGCTCAAGGGGGGGCCTACGAGCAGTACTTC. It encodes CSAQGGAYEQYF.

The V and J genes are TRBV28 and TRBJ2-1, with D tentatively TRBD1 or TRBD2 (5 bases each). Trimming removed 4 bases at V and 7 bases at J, with 14 bases between. CDR1 MDHEN and CDR2 SYDVKM come from the germline V gene. The CDR3 consists of 14 residues. The DNA for the CDR3 is TGTGCCAGCAGTTCTCAGGGTTGGGGGAATGAGCAGTTCTTC. Encoded protein: CASSSQGWGNEQFF.

The rearrangement uses TRBV20-1 and TRBJ1-5; a possible D gene is TRBD1 (5 bases). The CDR3 is made up of 15 amino acids. Trimming pared 5 bases from V and 0 bases from J, leaving 14 bases between. Germline CDR1 DFQATT, CDR2 SNEGSKA (reference sequence). As DNA, the CDR3 is TGCAGTGCTCAGATGGGGGGATTTAGCAATCAGCCCCAGCATTTT. Residues: CSAQMGGFSNQPQHF.

V gene TRBV4-2 combines with J gene TRBJ2-5; 13 bases are a match to TRBD2. The CDR3 spans 18 residues. Germline V gives CDR1 LGHNA, CDR2 YNFKEQ. J gave up 1 base and V 1 base, and 6 bases lay outside the gene matches. CDR3 DNA: TGTGCCAGCAGCCAAGCGGGACTAGCGGGGATATTCCAAGAGACCCAGTACTTC. It encodes CASSQAGLAGIFQETQYF.

There are a few counts of this clonotype. The chain couples TRBV11-3 to TRBJ1-2; the match to TRBD1 covers 8 bases. Trimming took 5 bases from V and 4 from J; bases not matched to a gene: 6. CDR3 length equals 14 residues. CDR1 is SGHNT, CDR2 YENEEA, per germline. CDR3 DNA: TGTGCCAGCAGCCAACGGACAGGGAGCTATGGCTACACCTTC. It encodes CASSQRTGSYGYTF.